This TCR beta chain was retrieved from a study of post-analysis software for immune sequencing data. Study summary: Patients with relapsing-remitting, secondary progressive and progressive-relapsing multiple sclerosis courses were all represented.

Unique molecular identifiers tagged the TCR beta cDNA libraries. Roughly 500,000 cDNA molecules were recovered from an input of roughly 0.85 to 10 million T cells. TCRdb used MiXCR to reprocess the PCR reads, holding one entry per CDR3 protein. This table holds about 460,000 distinct CDR3 sequences, approximately 46% found once. Turning to this clonotype: Its matching antigen is unknown.

The study, taken as a whole, reports: Compared against controls, patients with multiple sclerosis displayed significantly lower normalized Chao1 diversity. Those samples that were prepared in the same batch co-clustered strongly by F measure. Patients showed TRBV5-6, TRBV5-1 and TRBV20-1 among several TRBV segments more frequent than in controls.

The CDR3 consists of 14 residues. Sequencing used blood. This clonotype was sampled from a girl aged 10 to 17 with multiple sclerosis. This sequence joins TRBV21-1 and TRBJ2-1. TRBV21-1 is recorded as a pseudogene. CDR3 DNA: TGTGCCAGCAGCAAAGTGCTTCGCTACAATGAGCAGTTCTTC. Its translation: CASSKVLRYNEQFF.